Following are 27 T cell receptor beta chains from one sample sequenced in a study of blood T cell repertoires in COVID-19. Here immunoSEQ multiplex PCR was the method, and the copy in TCRdb shows in-frame clones only, minus some. The sample holds over 250,000 clones; around 84% are singletons and the top ten take over 1.3%. The sample consisted of peripheral blood. These receptors all come from a human donor with COVID-19, enrolled during active disease. The donor label of this sample is uncertain.

The chain links TRBV1 to TRBJ1-6; the table's D call, TRBD1, has no DNA check behind it. TRBV1 corresponds to a pseudogene. This CDR3 region has 17 residues. CDR3 in DNA: TGCACCAGCAGCCAAGATTGTGGGGCAGGATGGAATTCACCCCTCCACTTT. Protein product: CTSSQDCGAGWNSPLHF.

This clone showed up just a few times. The chain combines TRBV6-1 with TRBJ2-3; 7 bases are shared with TRBD1. With V trimmed by 2 bases and J by 1 base, 3 bases remained unmatched. Germline-derived CDR1 and CDR2 are MNHNS and SASEGT. There are 15 residues in the CDR3. The CDR3 loop is CASSERGTGTDTQYF. The CDR3, as DNA: TGTGCCAGCAGTGAAAGGGGGACAGGCACAGATACGCAGTATTTT.

CDR3 amino acids: CASSSRGGFETQYF. CDR3 DNA: TGTGCCAGCAGCTCCCGGGGGGGTTTTGAGACCCAGTACTTC. The rearrangement links TRBV9 to TRBJ2-5; 8 nucleotides line up with TRBD2. V was clipped by 4 bases and J by 5 bases; unmatched bases: 7. CDR1 is SGDLS, CDR2 YYNGEE, per germline. CDR3 length equals 14 residues.

The CDR3 DNA reads TGTGCCAGCAGTTCCTTTAGGGGGCGGGAGGGCCACCACGAGCAGTACTTC. It translates to CASSSFRGREGHHEQYF. The rearrangement links TRBV27 to TRBJ2-7; the match to TRBD2 covers 9 bases. The germline gives CDR1 MNHEY, CDR2 SMNVEV (reference sequence). The CDR3 has 17 residues. Trimming at V came to 4 bases and at J to 5 bases, leaving 15 bases not matched to a gene.

CDR3 sequence (DNA): TGTGCCATCAGTGAGGCGCAAGGTCGAGGGACTGAAGCTTTCTTT. Translation: CAISEAQGRGTEAFF. J is TRBJ1-1 and V is TRBV10-3, with D unclear. Germline-derived CDR1 and CDR2 are ENHRY and SYGVKD. Trimming pared 2 bases from V and 5 bases from J, leaving 15 bases between. This CDR3 has 15 residues.

The chain couples TRBV30 to TRBJ2-3; TRBD2 matches 8 bases. V trimming: 3 bases; J trimming: 2 bases; junction bases outside the gene matches: 4. The CDR3 is 14 residues long. Germline assignment: CDR1 GTSNPN and CDR2 SVGIG (reference sequence). CDR3 region: CAWSGRATTDTQYF. For the CDR3, the DNA is TGTGCCTGGAGCGGGAGGGCCACCACAGATACGCAGTATTTT.

CDR3 loop: CASSLIARDSPLHF. The CDR3 bases are TGCGCCAGCAGCTTAATAGCGCGGGATTCACCCCTCCACTTT. The chain carries TRBV5-1 and TRBJ1-6; D gene ambiguous. Germline CDR1 is SGHRS and CDR2 is YFSETQ. The CDR3 covers 14 residues. V lost 2 bases and J 8 bases, leaving 11 bases between the germline ends.

The rearrangement links TRBV28 to TRBJ1-2; no reliable D call. The CDR3 runs to 12 residues. The V gene lost 5 bases and the J gene lost 8 bases, with 12 bases spanning the gap. The germline gives CDR1 MDHEN, CDR2 SYDVKM. The CDR3 region is CASSTTSLGYTF. The CDR3 bases are TGTGCCAGCAGTACGACTAGCTTAGGCTACACCTTC.

CDR3 nucleotides: TGTGCCAGCAGCGTAGAGACTAGCGGGACCCGAGCGAATGAGCAGTTCTTC. This encodes CASSVETSGTRANEQFF. The chain joins TRBV9 to TRBJ2-1; 11 nucleotides match TRBD2. Germline V CDR1 and CDR2: SGDLS, YYNGEE. This CDR3 contains 17 residues. V lost 0 bases and J lost 7; bases outside the gene matches: 9. The whole variable domain, filled in from reference TRBV9 and TRBJ2-1, reads DSGVTQTPKHLITATGQRVTLRCSPRSGDLSVYWYQQSLDQGLQFLIQYYNGEERAKGNILERFSAQQFPDLHSELNLSSLELGDSALYFCASSVETSGTRANEQFFGPGTRLTVL.

The genes are TRBV6-5 and TRBJ2-7; a possible D gene is TRBD2 (5 bases). This CDR3 has 12 residues. Germline-derived CDR1 and CDR2 are MNHEY and SVGAGI. With 2 bases removed from V and 6 bases from J, the gap between germline ends came to 8 bases. CDR3 sequence reads: CASSYGGSEQYF. The CDR3, as DNA: TGTGCCAGCAGTTACGGAGGTTCCGAGCAGTACTTC.

The rearrangement joins TRBV2 to TRBJ1-2, with 12 bases fitting TRBD1. Germline lookup yields CDR1 SNHLY and CDR2 FYNNEI. The J segment lost 8 bases and the V segment lost 7 bases, leaving 11 bases of the junction unmatched. This CDR3 comprises 15 residues. The CDR3 loop reads CASNLAGTGGVGYTF. The CDR3 region has the DNA TGTGCCAGCAACTTAGCCGGGACAGGGGGCGTCGGCTACACCTTC.

The chain is built from TRBV6-6 and TRBJ2-1; TRBD2 matches 10 bases. The CDR3 length is 17 residues. V gave up 5 bases and J gave up 1 base; unmatched junction bases: 8. Germline V CDR1 and CDR2: MNHNY, SVGAGI (reference sequence). CDR3 DNA sequence: TGTGCCAGCAGTCGGACTAGCGGTCTGATTTCCTACAATGAGCAGTTCTTC. Protein: CASSRTSGLISYNEQFF.

The V gene is TRBV30, the J gene TRBJ1-5; TRBD1 is a possible D gene (5 bases). Germline CDR1 reads GTSNPN; CDR2 reads SVGIG (reference sequence). V was shortened by 2 bases and J by 4 bases, with 12 bases between the two germline ends. The length of the CDR3 is 14 residues. The CDR3 sequence is CAWSRGGPNQPQHF. The CDR3 DNA follows: TGTGCCTGGAGTAGGGGCGGCCCTAATCAGCCCCAGCATTTT. The whole variable domain, filled in from reference TRBV30 and TRBJ1-5, reads SQTIHQWPATLVQPVGSPLSLECTVEGTSNPNLYWYRQAAGRGLQLLFYSVGIGQISSEVPQNLSASRPQDRQFILSSKKLLLSDSGFYLCAWSRGGPNQPQHFGDGTRLSIL.

This clone was seen a few times. The rearrangement links TRBV5-4 to TRBJ1-6; a weak D match, TRBD1 (6 bases). The CDR3 runs to 15 residues. V lost 2 bases and J lost 5, with 11 bases in between. Germline V gene data show CDR1 as SGHNT and CDR2 as YYREEE (reference sequence). Here the CDR3 DNA reads TGTGCCAGCAGCTTAGCAGGGGCAAATAATTCACCCCTCCACTTT. Protein: CASSLAGANNSPLHF. The whole variable domain, filled in from reference TRBV5-4 and TRBJ1-6, reads ETGVTQSPTHLIKTRGQQVTLRCSSQSGHNTVSWYQQALGQGPQFIFQYYREEENGRGNFPPRFSGLQFPNYSSELNVNALELDDSALYLCASSLAGANNSPLHFGNGTRLTVT.

The J gene is TRBJ2-5, the V gene TRBV11-2; 10 positions agree with TRBD1. CDR1 and CDR2 from the germline V gene are SGHAT and FQNNGV. The CDR3 is 15 residues long. Trimming took 5 bases from V and 5 from J; bases not matched to a gene: 8. The CDR3 sequence is CASSEGQGPRETQYF. CDR3 coding DNA: TGTGCCAGCAGCGAGGGACAGGGGCCTCGGGAGACCCAGTACTTC.

Comments on this clone: The sample contains more than one DNA sequence encoding this CDR3. The chain carries TRBV4-1 and TRBJ1-5; D may be TRBD1 (5 bases). Trimming cost V 4 bases and J 0 bases, with 10 bases left between them. This CDR3 is built from 15 residues. CDR1 is MGHRA, CDR2 YSYEKL, per germline. The CDR3 nucleotides are TGCGCCAGCAGCCCCGGGGGGGGTAGCAATCAGCCCCAGCATTTT. It encodes CASSPGGGSNQPQHF.

Note on this clone: Other DNA sequences within the sample encode an identical CDR3. This chain joins TRBV10-3 and TRBJ1-3, with 7 nucleotides matching TRBD1. The CDR3 runs 15 residues. Per germline, CDR1 ENHRY and CDR2 SYGVKD. Trimming cost V 6 bases and J 0 bases; bases outside gene matches: 5. The chain's CDR3 is CAISAGTDSGNTIYF. The CDR3 bases are TGTGCCATCAGCGCAGGGACAGACTCTGGAAACACCATATATTTT.

V usage is TRBV2 and J usage is TRBJ1-2; D is unclear. CDR3 length equals 13 residues. Trimming removed 6 bases at V and 10 bases at J, with 18 bases between. Germline V CDR1 and CDR2: SNHLY, FYNNEI. The DNA of the CDR3 is TGTGCCAGCAGAAGCGAAATACCCGATGCCTACACCTTC. It is translated as CASRSEIPDAYTF.

In DNA form, the CDR3 reads TGTGCCAGCAGCTTGGACAGGGGGCTGGAAGACACTGAAGCTTTCTTT. Translation: CASSLDRGLEDTEAFF. This chain uses TRBV5-8 with TRBJ1-1; the match to TRBD1 covers 9 bases. This CDR3 region has 16 residues. V shed 0 bases and J 3 bases; nucleotides not matched to a gene: 6. Germline values: CDR1 SGHTS, CDR2 YDEGEE.

The chain carries TRBV2 and TRBJ2-1, with 8 bases lining up with TRBD2. Per germline, CDR1 SNHLY and CDR2 FYNNEI. Germline trimming cut 4 bases from V and 4 bases from J; bases unmatched to any gene: 6. This CDR3 comprises 15 residues. The CDR3 reads CASSVDGGGYNEQFF. The CDR3 coding sequence is TGTGCCAGCAGTGTTGACGGGGGGGGTTACAATGAGCAGTTCTTC. Full variable domain (remainder filled in from reference TRBV2 and TRBJ2-1): EPEVTQTPSHQVTQMGQEVILRCVPISNHLYFYWYRQILGQKVEFLVSFYNNEISEKSEIFDDQFSVERPDGSNFTLKIRSTKLEDSAMYFCASSVDGGGYNEQFFGPGTRLTVL.

The V gene is TRBV7-2, the J gene TRBJ2-1; 8 nucleotides agree with TRBD2. CDR1 is SGHTA and CDR2 is FQGNSA in the germline V gene. The CDR3 covers 14 residues. Trimming took 3 bases from V and 5 from J; bases not matched to a gene: 3. The CDR3 region is CASSFGTRNNEQFF. Written as DNA, the CDR3 is TGTGCCAGCAGCTTCGGGACTAGGAACAATGAGCAGTTCTTC.

This rearrangement joins TRBV19 to TRBJ1-6; 9 nucleotides match TRBD1. The germline gives CDR1 LNHDA, CDR2 SQIVND (reference sequence). V lost 3 bases and J lost 5; bases outside the gene matches: 5. The CDR3 contains 16 residues. The CDR3 DNA reads TGTGCCAGTAGTATGGGACAGGGCCTTCATAATTCACCCCTCCACTTT. Amino acid sequence: CASSMGQGLHNSPLHF. Complete variable domain (other parts from reference TRBV19 and TRBJ1-6): DGGITQSPKYLFRKEGQNVTLSCEQNLNHDAMYWYRQDPGQGLRLIYYSQIVNDFQKGDIAEGYSVSREKKESFPLTVTSAQKNPTAFYLCASSMGQGLHNSPLHFGNGTRLTVT.

The V call is TRBV18, the J call TRBJ1-5, with 9 bases matching TRBD1. The trim removed 2 bases at V and 5 bases at J, leaving 4 bases unmatched. CDR1 and CDR2 (germline): KGHSH, LQKENI. CDR3 length: 15 amino acids. The CDR3 sequence: CASSPGTGRDQPQHF. As DNA, the CDR3 is TGTGCCAGCTCACCAGGGACAGGGCGGGATCAGCCCCAGCATTTT.

This chain links TRBV4-3 with TRBJ2-1; 11 nucleotides line up with TRBD2. The germline V gene has CDR1 LGHNA and CDR2 YSLEER. The V and J ends lost 0 bases and 8 bases, in that order; junction bases with no gene match: 21. This CDR3 comprises 21 residues. The CDR3 DNA follows: TGCGCCAGCAGCCAAGATGCCGGGACTAGCGGTTATTTTGACGGCGACTATGAGCAGTTCTTC. This gives the protein CASSQDAGTSGYFDGDYEQFF.

The chain is built from TRBV20-1 and TRBJ1-1; D is perhaps TRBD1 (6 bases). Germline V CDR1 and CDR2: DFQATT, SNEGSKA (reference sequence). This CDR3 spans 11 amino acids. CDR3 DNA: TGCAGCGCAACTGAGGGCAGGGGTTCTTTCTTT. Translating gives CSATEGRGSFF.

CDR3 residues: CASSLGSPSPGNTIYF. The CDR3 DNA sequence: TGTGCCAGCAGCTTAGGGTCCCCGAGTCCTGGAAACACCATATATTTT. The chain has TRBV7-2 and TRBJ1-3; no definite D call. Germline V CDR1 and CDR2: SGHTA, FQGNSA. The germline V and J ends were trimmed by 1 base and 2 bases, with 12 bases remaining between them. The CDR3 has 16 amino acids.

This chain connects TRBV5-4 to TRBJ1-3, with D maybe TRBD1 (6 bases). The CDR3 runs to 14 residues. CDR1 is SGHNT, CDR2 YYREEE, per germline (reference sequence). V was pared by 0 bases and J by 4 bases, with 8 bases between. The CDR3 DNA sequence: TGTGCCAGCAGCTTGGCAGGGGCGGGAAACACCATATATTTT. It specifies CASSLAGAGNTIYF. Full variable domain (missing parts from reference TRBV5-4 and TRBJ1-3): ETGVTQSPTHLIKTRGQQVTLRCSSQSGHNTVSWYQQALGQGPQFIFQYYREEENGRGNFPPRFSGLQFPNYSSELNVNALELDDSALYLCASSLAGAGNTIYFGEGSWLTVV.